What follows are 9 T cell receptor beta chains derived from one specimen sequenced in a study of blood T cell repertoires in COVID-19 (dated by TCRdb to 2020 to 2021). To prepare the library, the immunoSEQ multiplex PCR assay was applied. The source is immuneACCESS, and TCRdb retained only in-frame sequences with V and J called. Part of the clones is not carried over; for the studies checked, unresolved V genes explain less than half of this, and the remainder is unexplained. Here the sample has roughly 160,000 clones; 70% to 90% occur a single time. The ten largest make up 6.9% of the sample. The sequenced material came from peripheral blood. The source of these receptors is an older man with COVID-19, enrolled during active disease.

The chain links TRBV6-1 to TRBJ1-5; the D is unclear. V was cut by 2 bases and J by 4 bases, with 9 bases left in between. Germline V lookup: CDR1 MNHNS, CDR2 SASEGT. The CDR3 loop spans 14 amino acids. The CDR3 DNA reads TGTGCCAGCAGTGAACCGTTCGGTAATCAGCCCCAGCATTTT. Its translation: CASSEPFGNQPQHF.

V usage is TRBV6-5 and J usage is TRBJ1-1; 7 bases fit TRBD1. The trim removed 5 bases at V and 4 bases at J, leaving 10 bases unmatched. Germline CDR1 and CDR2: MNHEY and SVGAGI. CDR3 size: 15 residues. The CDR3 region is CASSPSQGSGTEAFF. CDR3 in DNA: TGTGCCAGCAGTCCATCACAGGGGTCAGGCACTGAAGCTTTCTTT.

The genes are TRBV5-1 and TRBJ1-2, with D perhaps matching TRBD1 (5 bases). The V and J ends lost 0 bases and 4 bases respectively, with 13 bases between them. Germline assignment: CDR1 SGHRS and CDR2 YFSETQ. CDR3 length: 15 amino acids. The DNA of the CDR3 is TGCGCCAGCAGCTTGGATGACAGTAGTCCCTATGGCTACACCTTC. Translated: CASSLDDSSPYGYTF.

J is TRBJ2-7 and V is TRBV7-9; TRBD1 aligns across 7 bases. CDR1 is SEHNR and CDR2 is FQNEAQ in the germline V gene (reference sequence). J lost 2 bases, V lost 5 bases, and 6 bases had no gene match. The CDR3 contains 14 residues. CDR3 in amino acids: CASSRGTAPYEQYF. The CDR3 nucleotides read TGTGCCAGCAGCAGGGGGACAGCCCCCTACGAGCAGTACTTC.

The chain has TRBV28 and TRBJ1-6; D may be TRBD1 (5 bases). Germline V CDR1 and CDR2: MDHEN, SYDVKM. This CDR3 region has 15 residues. Trimming pared 3 bases from V and 8 bases from J, leaving 14 bases between. The CDR3 here is CASSFPRQFYSPLHF. The CDR3 DNA sequence: TGTGCCAGCAGTTTCCCGAGACAGTTCTATTCACCCCTCCACTTT.

The rearrangement joins TRBV6-4 to TRBJ1-1; the D gene is possibly TRBD1 (5 bases). V was pared by 5 bases and J by 0 bases, with 7 bases between. Germline CDR1 and CDR2: MRHNA and SNTAGT. CDR3 length: 13 amino acids. CDR3 in amino acids: CASSLTVNTEAFF. CDR3 coding DNA: TGTGCCAGCAGTCTGACAGTGAACACTGAAGCTTTCTTT.

This chain links TRBV18 with TRBJ1-6, with D unresolved. The CDR3 covers 14 residues. The V end lost 0 bases, the J end lost 7 bases, and 7 bases lay between the germline ends. Germline V gives CDR1 KGHSH, CDR2 LQKENI. In DNA, the CDR3 is TGTGCCAGCTCACCACCGGCGGGGAATTCACCCCTCCACTTT. Its translation is CASSPPAGNSPLHF. The full variable domain, its missing parts supplied by reference TRBV18 and TRBJ1-6, is NAGVMQNPRHLVRRRGQEARLRCSPMKGHSHVYWYRQLPEEGLKFMVYLQKENIIDESGMPKERFSAEFPKEGPSILRIQQVVRGDSAAYFCASSPPAGNSPLHFGNGTRLTVT.

With regard to this clone: One junction end does not reproduce the germline sequence, and a read error may be involved. The chain recombines TRBV7-9 with TRBJ1-6; D remains unclear. Germline CDR1 is SEHNR and CDR2 is FQNEAQ (reference sequence). The CDR3 runs 12 residues. CDR3 loop: CASSSNNSPLHF. In DNA, the CDR3 is TGTGCCAGCAGCTCCAATAATTCACCCCTCCACTTT.

The rearrangement joins TRBV2 to TRBJ2-3; 7 bases are a match to TRBD2. J lost 0 bases, V lost 10 bases, and 7 bases had no gene match. The CDR3 spans 14 residues. The V gene's germline CDR1 is SNHLY and CDR2 FYNNEI. The CDR3 loop is CATGAGPSTDTQYF. The CDR3 DNA reads as TGTGCCACCGGAGCGGGGCCTAGCACAGATACGCAGTATTTT.